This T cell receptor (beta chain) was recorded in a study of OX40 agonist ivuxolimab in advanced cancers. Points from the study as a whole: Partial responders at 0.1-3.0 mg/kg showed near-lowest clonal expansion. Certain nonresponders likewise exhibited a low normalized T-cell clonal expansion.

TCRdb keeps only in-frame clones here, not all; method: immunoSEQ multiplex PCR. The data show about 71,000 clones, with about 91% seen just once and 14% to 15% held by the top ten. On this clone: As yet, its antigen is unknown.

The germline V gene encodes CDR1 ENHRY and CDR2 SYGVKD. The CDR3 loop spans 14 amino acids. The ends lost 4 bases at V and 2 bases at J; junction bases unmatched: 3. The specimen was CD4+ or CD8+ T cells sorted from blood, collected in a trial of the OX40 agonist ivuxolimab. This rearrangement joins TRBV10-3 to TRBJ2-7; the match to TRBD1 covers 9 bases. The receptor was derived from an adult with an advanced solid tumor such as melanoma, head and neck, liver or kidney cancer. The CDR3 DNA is TGTGCCATCAGTGCGGGACAGGGTCCCTACGAGCAGTACTTC. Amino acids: CAISAGQGPYEQYF.